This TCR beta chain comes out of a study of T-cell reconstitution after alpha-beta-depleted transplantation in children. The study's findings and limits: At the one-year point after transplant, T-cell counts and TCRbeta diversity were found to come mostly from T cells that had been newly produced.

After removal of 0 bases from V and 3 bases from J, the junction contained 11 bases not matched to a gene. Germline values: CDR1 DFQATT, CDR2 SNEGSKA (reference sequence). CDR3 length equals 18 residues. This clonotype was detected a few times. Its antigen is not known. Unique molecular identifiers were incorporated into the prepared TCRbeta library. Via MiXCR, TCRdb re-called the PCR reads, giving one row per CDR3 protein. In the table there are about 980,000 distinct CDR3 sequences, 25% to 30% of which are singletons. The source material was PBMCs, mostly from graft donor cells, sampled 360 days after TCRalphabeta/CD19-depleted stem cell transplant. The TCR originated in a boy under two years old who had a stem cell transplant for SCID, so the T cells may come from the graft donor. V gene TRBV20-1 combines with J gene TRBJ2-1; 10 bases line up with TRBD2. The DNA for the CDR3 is TGCAGTGCTAGAGATTACCCCAGCGGGGGGGTTATCTACAATGAGCAGTTCTTC. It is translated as CSARDYPSGGVIYNEQFF.